This TCR beta chain was captured by sequencing in a study of blood T cells in healthy people across ages. The germline V gene encodes CDR1 SGDLS and CDR2 YYNGEE. Trimming shortened V by 0 bases and J by 6 bases, and 17 bases separated the two germline ends. The CDR3 loop spans 16 amino acids. Then a second PCR, running roughly 7 to 11 cycles, was carried out with a sample-barcoded 5' primer and a J-beta primer mix. In TCRdb, the 5' RACE reads were re-called with MiXCR into one record per CDR3 protein. Of 1.5 million to 2 million distinct CDR3 sequences in the sample, around 48% were seen once. This receptor was identified in a middle-aged woman in good health. This chain links TRBV9 with TRBJ2-3, with D perhaps TRBD2 (5 bases). Source material: blood. In DNA form, the CDR3 reads TGTGCCAGCAGCGTAGAGACCCTAGGACTTGCGGATACGCAGTATTTT. Translation: CASSVETLGLADTQYF.